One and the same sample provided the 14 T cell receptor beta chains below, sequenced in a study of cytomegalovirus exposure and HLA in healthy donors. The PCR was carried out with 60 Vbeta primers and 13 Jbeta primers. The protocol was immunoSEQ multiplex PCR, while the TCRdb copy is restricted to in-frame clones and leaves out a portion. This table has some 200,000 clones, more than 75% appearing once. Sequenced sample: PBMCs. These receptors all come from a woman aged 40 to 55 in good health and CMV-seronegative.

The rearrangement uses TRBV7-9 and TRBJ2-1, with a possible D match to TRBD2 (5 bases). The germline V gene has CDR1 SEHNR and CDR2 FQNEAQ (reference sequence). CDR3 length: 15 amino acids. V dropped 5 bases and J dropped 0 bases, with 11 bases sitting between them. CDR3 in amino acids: CASSPRGSSYNEQFF. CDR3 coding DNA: TGTGCCAGCAGCCCCCGCGGGTCCTCCTACAATGAGCAGTTCTTC.

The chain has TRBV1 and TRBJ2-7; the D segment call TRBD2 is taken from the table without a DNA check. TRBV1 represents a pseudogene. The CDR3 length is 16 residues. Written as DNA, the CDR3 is TGCACCTCCCTGGGATGGAAGCGGAGGTCCCTCTACGAGCAGTACTTC. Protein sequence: CTSLGWKRRSLYEQYF.

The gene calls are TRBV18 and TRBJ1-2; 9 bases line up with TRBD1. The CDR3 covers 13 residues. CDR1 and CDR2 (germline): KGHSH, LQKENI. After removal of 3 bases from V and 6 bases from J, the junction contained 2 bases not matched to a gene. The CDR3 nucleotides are TGTGCCAGCTCACCGGGGACAGGGAATGGCTACACCTTC. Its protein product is CASSPGTGNGYTF.

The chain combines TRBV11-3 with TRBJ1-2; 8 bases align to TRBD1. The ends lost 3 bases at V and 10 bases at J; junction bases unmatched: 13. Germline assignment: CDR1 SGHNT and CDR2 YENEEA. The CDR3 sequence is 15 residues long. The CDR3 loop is CASSFAGGLIYDYTF. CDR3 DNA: TGTGCCAGCAGCTTCGCAGGGGGCTTGATCTACGACTACACCTTC.

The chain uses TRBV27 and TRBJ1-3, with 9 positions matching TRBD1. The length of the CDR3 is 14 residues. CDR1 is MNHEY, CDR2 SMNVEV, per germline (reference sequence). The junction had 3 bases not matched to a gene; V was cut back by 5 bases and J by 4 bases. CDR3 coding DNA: TGTGCCAGCAGTCACAGGGGGCGAGGAAACACCATATATTTT. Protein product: CASSHRGRGNTIYF.

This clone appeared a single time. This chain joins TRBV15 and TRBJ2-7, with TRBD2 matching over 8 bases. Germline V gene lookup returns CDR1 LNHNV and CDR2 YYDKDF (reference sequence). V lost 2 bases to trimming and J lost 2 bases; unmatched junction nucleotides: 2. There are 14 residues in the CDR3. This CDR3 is CATSRTSGPYEQYF. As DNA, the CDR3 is TGTGCCACCAGCAGAACTAGCGGCCCCTACGAGCAGTACTTC.

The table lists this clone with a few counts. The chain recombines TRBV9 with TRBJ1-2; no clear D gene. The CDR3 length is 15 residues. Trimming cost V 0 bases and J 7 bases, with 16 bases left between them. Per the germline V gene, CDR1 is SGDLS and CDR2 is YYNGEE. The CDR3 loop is CASSVGSGGKRGYTF. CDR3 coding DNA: TGTGCCAGCAGCGTAGGTTCTGGAGGGAAGCGTGGCTACACCTTC.

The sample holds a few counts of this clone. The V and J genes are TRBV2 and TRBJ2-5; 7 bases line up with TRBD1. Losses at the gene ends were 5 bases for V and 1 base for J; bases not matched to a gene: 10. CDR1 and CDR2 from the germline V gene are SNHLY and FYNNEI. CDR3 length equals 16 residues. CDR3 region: CASSQTYRGLQETQYF. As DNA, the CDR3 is TGTGCCAGCAGTCAAACCTACAGGGGCCTCCAAGAGACCCAGTACTTC.

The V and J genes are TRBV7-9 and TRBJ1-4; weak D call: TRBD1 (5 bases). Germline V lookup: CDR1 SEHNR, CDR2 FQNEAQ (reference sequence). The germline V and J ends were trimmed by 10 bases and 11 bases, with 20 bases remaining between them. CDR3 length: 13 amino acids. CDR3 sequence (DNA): TGTGCCACAGGGACTGCTGGGTACGAGAAACTGTTTTTT. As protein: CATGTAGYEKLFF.

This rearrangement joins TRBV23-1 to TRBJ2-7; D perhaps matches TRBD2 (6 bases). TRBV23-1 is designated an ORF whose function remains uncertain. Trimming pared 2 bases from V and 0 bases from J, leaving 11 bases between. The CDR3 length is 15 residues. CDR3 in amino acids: CASSQIPGVSYEQYF. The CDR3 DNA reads TGCGCCAGCAGTCAAATCCCGGGAGTCTCCTACGAGCAGTACTTC.

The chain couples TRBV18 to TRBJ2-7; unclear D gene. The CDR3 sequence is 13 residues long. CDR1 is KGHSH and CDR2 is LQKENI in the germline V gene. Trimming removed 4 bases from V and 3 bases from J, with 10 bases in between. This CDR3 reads CASSLMGRYEQYF. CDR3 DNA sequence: TGTGCCAGCTCACTCATGGGCCGCTACGAGCAGTACTTC. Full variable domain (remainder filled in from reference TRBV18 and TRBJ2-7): NAGVMQNPRHLVRRRGQEARLRCSPMKGHSHVYWYRQLPEEGLKFMVYLQKENIIDESGMPKERFSAEFPKEGPSILRIQQVVRGDSAAYFCASSLMGRYEQYFGPGTRLTVT.

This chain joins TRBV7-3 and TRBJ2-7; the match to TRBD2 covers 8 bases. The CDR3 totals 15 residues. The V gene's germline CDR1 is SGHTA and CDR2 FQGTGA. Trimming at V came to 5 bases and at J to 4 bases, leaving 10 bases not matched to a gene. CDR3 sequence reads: CASSRGAGGSYEQYF. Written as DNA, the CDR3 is TGTGCCAGCAGCAGGGGGGCGGGAGGCTCTTACGAGCAGTACTTC.

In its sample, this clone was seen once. The CDR3 DNA is TGTGCCAGCAACGAATCGGGGACAGGGTCTTTCTCTTTCGACTATGGCTACACCTTC. It encodes CASNESGTGSFSFDYGYTF. The rearrangement links TRBV5-5 to TRBJ1-2; TRBD1 agrees at 9 bases. The CDR3 is 19 residues long. CDR1 and CDR2 from the germline V gene are SGHKS and YYEKEE (reference sequence). V was clipped by 6 bases and J by 3 bases; unmatched bases: 21.

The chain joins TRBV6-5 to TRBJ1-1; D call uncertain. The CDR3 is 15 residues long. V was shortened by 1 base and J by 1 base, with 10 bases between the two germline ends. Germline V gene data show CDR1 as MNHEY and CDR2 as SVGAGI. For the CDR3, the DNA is TGTGCCAGCAGTTACTTTATGCGGGGGAACACTGAAGCTTTCTTT. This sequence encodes CASSYFMRGNTEAFF.